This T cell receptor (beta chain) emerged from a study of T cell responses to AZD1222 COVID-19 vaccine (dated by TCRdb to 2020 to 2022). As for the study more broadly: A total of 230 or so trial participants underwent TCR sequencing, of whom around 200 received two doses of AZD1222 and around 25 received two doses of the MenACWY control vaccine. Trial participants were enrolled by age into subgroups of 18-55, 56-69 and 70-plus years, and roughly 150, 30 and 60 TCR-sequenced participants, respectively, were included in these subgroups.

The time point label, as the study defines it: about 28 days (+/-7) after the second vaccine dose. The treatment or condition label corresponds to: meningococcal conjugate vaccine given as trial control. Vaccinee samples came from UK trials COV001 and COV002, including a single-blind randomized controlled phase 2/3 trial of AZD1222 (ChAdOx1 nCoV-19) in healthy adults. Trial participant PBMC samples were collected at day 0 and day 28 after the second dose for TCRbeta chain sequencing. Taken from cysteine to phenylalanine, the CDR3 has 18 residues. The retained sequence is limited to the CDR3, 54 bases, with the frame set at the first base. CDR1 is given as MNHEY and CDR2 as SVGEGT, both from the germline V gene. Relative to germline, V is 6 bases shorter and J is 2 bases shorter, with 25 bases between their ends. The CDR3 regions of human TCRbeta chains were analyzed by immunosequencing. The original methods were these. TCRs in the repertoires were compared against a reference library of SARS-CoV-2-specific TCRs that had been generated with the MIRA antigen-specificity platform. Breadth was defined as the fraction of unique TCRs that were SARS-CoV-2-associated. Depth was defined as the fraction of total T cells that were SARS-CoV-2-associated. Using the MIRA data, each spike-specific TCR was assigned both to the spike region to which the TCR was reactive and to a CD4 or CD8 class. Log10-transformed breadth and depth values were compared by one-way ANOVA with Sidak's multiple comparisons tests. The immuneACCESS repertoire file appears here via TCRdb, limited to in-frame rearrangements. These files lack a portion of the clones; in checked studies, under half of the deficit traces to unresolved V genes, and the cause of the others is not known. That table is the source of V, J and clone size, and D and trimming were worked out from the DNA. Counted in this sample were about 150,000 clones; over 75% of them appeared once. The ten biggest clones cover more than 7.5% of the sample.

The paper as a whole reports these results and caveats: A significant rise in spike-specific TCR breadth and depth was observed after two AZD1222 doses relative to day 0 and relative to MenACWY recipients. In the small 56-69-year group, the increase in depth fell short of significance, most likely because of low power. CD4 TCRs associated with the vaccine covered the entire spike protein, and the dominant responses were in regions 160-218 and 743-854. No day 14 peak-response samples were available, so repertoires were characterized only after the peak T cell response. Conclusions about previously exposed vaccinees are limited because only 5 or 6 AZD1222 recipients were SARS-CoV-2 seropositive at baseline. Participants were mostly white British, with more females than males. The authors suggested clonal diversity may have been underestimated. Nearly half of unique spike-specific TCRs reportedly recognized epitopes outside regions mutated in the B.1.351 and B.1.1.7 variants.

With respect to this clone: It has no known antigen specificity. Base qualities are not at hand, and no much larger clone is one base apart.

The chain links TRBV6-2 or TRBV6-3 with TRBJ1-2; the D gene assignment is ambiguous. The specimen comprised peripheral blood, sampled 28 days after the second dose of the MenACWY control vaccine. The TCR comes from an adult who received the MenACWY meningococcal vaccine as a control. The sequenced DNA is TGTGCCAGCAGCTCCCTCCTCGGACTCCGACTCTCGAACTATGGCTACACCTTC. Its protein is CASSSLLGLRLSNYGYTF.